A single sample is the source of the 25 T cell receptor beta chains below, sequenced in a study of HIV-infected patients and healthy controls. Whole blood was used without fractionation, so all unsorted peripheral T cells were included. cDNA was made from around 0.5 ug RNA using alpha and beta constant primers. Each of the alpha and beta chains got its own library through chain-specific third strand synthesis with indices. TCRdb reanalysed the 5' RACE reads using MiXCR and keeps one entry per CDR3 protein. The top ten clones hold around 3.3% of a sample with over 10,000 distinct CDR3 sequences, less than 6.5% of them seen once. The sample comprised blood. The receptors come from an adult in good health.

This clonotype was seen repeatedly, ten times or more. The J gene is TRBJ1-2, the V gene TRBV5-1, with TRBD1 matching over 10 bases. Losses at the gene ends were 1 base for V and 1 base for J; bases not matched to a gene: 1. This CDR3 is built from 15 residues. The germline V gene encodes CDR1 SGHRS and CDR2 YFSETQ. In DNA form, the CDR3 reads TGCGCCAGCAGCTTGAGGGACAGGGGTAACTATGGCTACACCTTC. It yields the protein CASSLRDRGNYGYTF.

This clonotype is medium-sized within its sample. The CDR3 DNA reads as TGTGCCAGCAGCTTAGAAGCTGGAAACACCATATATTTT. The encoded protein is CASSLEAGNTIYF. This sequence joins TRBV7-9 and TRBJ1-3; D unclear. The germline gives CDR1 SEHNR, CDR2 FQNEAQ (reference sequence). Trimming pared 1 base from V and 2 bases from J, leaving 3 bases between. The CDR3 is 13 amino acids.

This clonotype was observed at least ten times. The chain joins TRBV11-3 to TRBJ1-5; no clear D. This CDR3 region has 16 residues. V dropped 5 bases and J dropped 1 base, with 15 bases sitting between them. Germline CDR1 and CDR2: SGHNT and YENEEA. For the CDR3, the DNA is TGTGCCAGCAGCATAATTCGGACGGTGAGCAATCAGCCCCAGCATTTT. Translated: CASSIIRTVSNQPQHF.

Ten or more counts support this clonotype. The rearrangement links TRBV12-3 or TRBV12-4 to TRBJ2-7; maybe TRBD1 (5 bases). With 6 bases removed from V and 6 bases from J, the gap between germline ends came to 12 bases. The CDR3 is 12 amino acids. CDR3 nucleotide sequence: TGTGCCAGCAGCCCTCAGGGCTTCGAGCAGTACTTC. Its translation is CASSPQGFEQYF.

This clonotype was detected only a few times. The chain carries TRBV11-2 and TRBJ2-1; D is undetermined. Looked up from germline, CDR1 is SGHAT and CDR2 is FQNNGV. V lost 2 bases and J lost 10, with 9 bases in between. The CDR3 covers 12 residues. As DNA, the CDR3 is TGTGCCAGCAGCTTATTCGTGGGGGAGCAGTTCTTC. This gives the protein CASSLFVGEQFF.

This clonotype occurred many times. The rearrangement joins TRBV12-3 or TRBV12-4 to TRBJ2-1; TRBD2 matches at 8 bases. The CDR3 extends over 15 amino acids. Germline trimming cut 7 bases from V and 8 bases from J; bases unmatched to any gene: 13. This CDR3 reads CASTRGGSNPHEQFF. Written as DNA, the CDR3 is TGTGCCAGCACCCGCGGGGGGTCGAACCCACATGAGCAGTTCTTC.

The sample holds many counts of this clonotype. The J gene is TRBJ2-7, the V gene TRBV10-3, with D possibly being TRBD2 (5 bases). CDR3 size: 12 residues. V dropped 3 bases and J dropped 2 bases, with 5 bases sitting between them. Germline V CDR1 and CDR2: ENHRY, SYGVKD. The CDR3 DNA sequence: TGTGCCATCAGTGACGGGGCCTACGAGCAGTACTTC. This codes for CAISDGAYEQYF.

This clonotype was seen ten or more times. V gene TRBV12-3 or TRBV12-4 combines with J gene TRBJ2-3; 11 positions agree with TRBD2. This CDR3 comprises 16 residues. V was clipped by 4 bases and J by 4 bases; unmatched bases: 7. The CDR3 reads CASSSLAGGRSDTQYF. CDR3 nucleotide sequence: TGTGCCAGCAGTTCTTTAGCGGGGGGGCGGTCAGATACGCAGTATTTT.

The chain is built from TRBV20-1 and TRBJ2-7; 8 bases agree with TRBD2. V was clipped by 0 bases and J by 4 bases; unmatched bases: 11. Per the germline V gene, CDR1 is DFQATT and CDR2 is SNEGSKA (reference sequence). CDR3 length: 16 amino acids. The CDR3: CSARELGGGRGYEQYF. The DNA of the CDR3 is TGCAGTGCTAGAGAGCTCGGCGGGGGGCGAGGGTACGAGCAGTACTTC.

Many counts were recorded for this clonotype. CDR3 in DNA: TGTGCCAGCAGCCGGACAGTCACAAATGAGCAGTTCTTC. Its translation is CASSRTVTNEQFF. The V gene is TRBV6-1, the J gene TRBJ2-1; weak D call: TRBD1 (6 bases). Trimming stripped 6 bases from V and 7 bases from J, with 13 bases between. The CDR3 is 13 residues long. Germline V CDR1 and CDR2: MNHNS, SASEGT.

This chain connects TRBV6-5 to TRBJ1-4; D is uncertain. The CDR3 is made up of 17 amino acids. Germline loops: CDR1 MNHEY, CDR2 SVGAGI. With 2 bases removed from V and 5 bases from J, the gap between germline ends came to 18 bases. DNA of the CDR3: TGTGCCAGCAGTTACACGGGCCGCCGGACTAAAAATGAAAAACTGTTTTTT. Translated: CASSYTGRRTKNEKLFF.

This clonotype counts as medium-sized. The chain recombines TRBV7-9 with TRBJ2-3, with 16 bases aligning to TRBD2. This CDR3 comprises 20 residues. After removal of 5 bases from V and 0 bases from J, the junction contained 11 bases not matched to a gene. Germline CDR1 and CDR2: SEHNR and FQNEAQ (reference sequence). As DNA, the CDR3 is TGTGCCAGCAGCGAGGGACTAGCGGGGGGGACCACTCTAAGCACAGATACGCAGTATTTT. Its translation: CASSEGLAGGTTLSTDTQYF. Full variable domain (rest looked up from reference TRBV7-9 and TRBJ2-3): DTGVSQNPRHKITKRGQNVTFRCDPISEHNRLYWYRQTLGQGPEFLTYFQNEAQLEKSRLLSDRFSAERPKGSFSTLEIQRTEQGDSAMYLCASSEGLAGGTTLSTDTQYFGPGTRLTVL.

This clonotype qualifies as medium-sized. This chain uses TRBV7-9 with TRBJ2-1; D gene uncertain. Germline CDR1 is SEHNR and CDR2 is FQNEAQ (reference sequence). Trimming left V 4 bases short and J 7 bases short, with 8 bases between. The CDR3 covers 12 residues. In nucleotides, the CDR3 is TGTGCCAGCAGCTGGTCCGGGAATGAGCAGTTCTTC. This sequence encodes CASSWSGNEQFF.

This clonotype was observed many times. The chain uses TRBV18 and TRBJ2-3; D uncertain. V lost 6 bases to trimming and J lost 2 bases, with 6 bases between them. This CDR3 contains 12 residues. CDR1 and CDR2 (germline): KGHSH, LQKENI. The CDR3 spells CASSPPTDTQYF. CDR3 in DNA: TGTGCCAGCTCCCCCCCCACAGATACGCAGTATTTT.

By share, this clonotype ranks as medium-sized. V is TRBV25-1 and J is TRBJ2-7; 7 bases are a match to TRBD1. The junction had 9 bases not matched to a gene; V was cut back by 10 bases and J by 0 bases. Germline V CDR1 and CDR2: MGHDK, SYGVNS. This CDR3 comprises 14 residues. CDR3 amino acids: CATEPGQLSYEQYF. The CDR3 bases are TGTGCCACCGAACCGGGACAGCTCTCCTACGAGCAGTACTTC.

This clonotype came up many times. The V gene is TRBV5-4, the J gene TRBJ1-1, with D maybe TRBD1 (6 bases). The CDR3 sequence is 15 residues long. The V end lost 0 bases, the J end lost 5 bases, and 14 bases lay between the germline ends. Germline values: CDR1 SGHNT, CDR2 YYREEE (reference sequence). CDR3 DNA sequence: TGTGCCAGCAGCTTGGAGGGGGTCCTGGGGACTGAAGCTTTCTTT. Its protein is CASSLEGVLGTEAFF.

This clonotype was seen a few times. The rearrangement joins TRBV19 to TRBJ2-1; TRBD2 is a possible D gene (5 bases). Per the germline V gene, CDR1 is LNHDA and CDR2 is SQIVND (reference sequence). The CDR3 runs 15 residues. V lost 7 bases to trimming and J lost 0 bases, with 13 bases between them. CDR3 sequence reads: CASIPRGSSYNEQFF. DNA for the CDR3: TGTGCCAGTATCCCCCGAGGGAGCTCCTACAATGAGCAGTTCTTC.

This clonotype has a count of ten or more. The chain has TRBV12-3 or TRBV12-4 and TRBJ1-1; 11 bases match TRBD1. There are 15 residues in the CDR3. The ends lost 8 bases at V and 2 bases at J; junction bases unmatched: 7. DNA of the CDR3: TGTGCCAGCCGACCGGACAGGGGGCTCAACACTGAAGCTTTCTTT. Translated: CASRPDRGLNTEAFF.

For the CDR3, the DNA is TGTGCCAGCAGCCTACGGTACACTGAAGCTTTCTTT. It specifies CASSLRYTEAFF. V gene TRBV3-1 combines with J gene TRBJ1-1; D unclear. V was clipped by 4 bases and J by 3 bases, with 6 bases between them. CDR1 LGHDT and CDR2 YNNKEL come from the germline V gene (reference sequence). This CDR3 contains 12 residues.

This clonotype was picked up many times. The chain joins TRBV10-3 to TRBJ2-7, with 9 nucleotides matching TRBD1. The germline gives CDR1 ENHRY, CDR2 SYGVKD. This CDR3 contains 14 residues. The ends lost 8 bases at V and 5 bases at J; junction bases unmatched: 10. The CDR3 loop is CAIGGGTGTHEQYF. CDR3 DNA: TGTGCCATCGGCGGAGGGACAGGGACCCACGAGCAGTACTTC.

By sample fraction, this clonotype is medium-sized. The chain combines TRBV6-4 with TRBJ1-1; possibly TRBD1 for D (5 bases). V gave up 0 bases and J gave up 1 base, with 9 bases separating them. CDR1 is MRHNA and CDR2 is SNTAGT in the germline V gene. The CDR3 runs 15 residues. The CDR3 here is CASSDSQGTNTEAFF. CDR3 nucleotides: TGTGCCAGCAGTGACTCTCAGGGAACGAACACTGAAGCTTTCTTT.

The chain has TRBV29-1 and TRBJ1-5; D ambiguous. This CDR3 has 10 residues. From germline, CDR1 is SQVTM and CDR2 ANQGSEA. Trimming shortened V by 4 bases and J by 5 bases, and 3 bases separated the two germline ends. The CDR3 sequence is CSVGDQPQHF. CDR3 nucleotides: TGCAGCGTTGGGGATCAGCCCCAGCATTTT.

This chain links TRBV19 with TRBJ1-1; D may be TRBD1 (5 bases). V dropped 1 base and J dropped 5 bases, with 8 bases sitting between them. Germline loops: CDR1 LNHDA, CDR2 SQIVND (reference sequence). The CDR3 contains 13 residues. CDR3 coding DNA: TGTGCCAGTAGTATAGCTGGGGGAACTGAAGCTTTCTTT. The encoded protein is CASSIAGGTEAFF.

This clonotype is labeled as medium-sized. The rearrangement uses TRBV11-2 and TRBJ1-5; 7 bases agree with TRBD1. CDR3 length equals 15 residues. Germline V lookup: CDR1 SGHAT, CDR2 FQNNGV. With V trimmed by 4 bases and J by 3 bases, 6 bases remained unmatched. CDR3 loop: CASSSFGQANQPQHF. Written as DNA, the CDR3 is TGTGCCAGCAGCTCCTTCGGACAGGCCAATCAGCCCCAGCATTTT.

This clonotype is deemed medium-sized. The J gene is TRBJ2-2, the V gene TRBV6-2 or TRBV6-3; 8 bases are shared with TRBD2. With V trimmed by 2 bases and J by 0 bases, 5 bases remained unmatched. The CDR3 covers 17 residues. In germline, CDR1 is MNHEY, CDR2 SVGEGT. The CDR3 DNA is TGTGCCAGCAGTTACCTCGCGGGGGGAACGAACACCGGGGAGCTGTTTTTT. Protein: CASSYLAGGTNTGELFF.